These 11 T cell receptor beta chains came from one sample sequenced in a study of T cell repertoires in cytomegalovirus infection. MiXCR, run by TCRdb on the reads, gives a single entry per CDR3 protein. Seen here are roughly 630,000 distinct CDR3 sequences, about 24% observed once, and the top ten hold 7% to 9%. Sequencing used CD8+ T cells from PBMCs. The receptors come from a human donor in good health (CMV status not recorded). Some clones in this sample may be carry-over from other donors' samples.

Comment on this clonotype: This may arise from a read error, as a much more abundant clone is one base away. The chain recombines TRBV7-9 with TRBJ2-4; D perhaps matches TRBD2 (7 bases). CDR1 is SEHNR, CDR2 FQNEAQ, per germline (reference sequence). The CDR3 is made up of 17 amino acids. The CDR3 region has the DNA TGTGCCAGCAGCTTAGCGGGGGGGCTTGGAGCCGAAAACATTCAGTACTTC. Translated, it gives CASSLAGGLGAENIQYF.

This clonotype appeared a few times. The chain uses TRBV9 and TRBJ2-1; 9 bases align to TRBD2. The CDR3 consists of 14 residues. Germline trimming cut 4 bases from V and 13 bases from J; bases unmatched to any gene: 12. Germline CDR1 reads SGDLS; CDR2 reads YYNGEE. DNA for the CDR3: TGTGCCAGCAGCCCCTTAAAGCGGGGGGACCCCCAGTTCTTC. This translates into CASSPLKRGDPQFF.

The table lists this clonotype with a few counts. As DNA, the CDR3 is TGTGCCAGCAGCTGGGGACAGGGGGCGACCGCCAAAAACATTCAGTACTTC. It encodes CASSWGQGATAKNIQYF. This chain links TRBV7-9 with TRBJ2-4, with 12 bases that match TRBD1. The CDR3 is made up of 17 amino acids. The V gene's germline CDR1 is SEHNR and CDR2 FQNEAQ (reference sequence). V lost 4 bases, J lost 1 base, and 5 bases stayed unmatched.

This clonotype was seen only a few times. The chain carries TRBV11-1 and TRBJ2-1; TRBD1 matches 9 bases. This CDR3 has 18 residues. CDR1 SGHAT and CDR2 FQDESV come from the germline V gene (reference sequence). The V gene end was trimmed by 3 bases and the J gene end by 2 bases; junction bases not matched to a gene: 11. DNA for the CDR3: TGTGCCAGCAGCTTGCTGACCGGGACAGGGTCCCCCTACAATGAGCAGTTCTTC. The encoded protein is CASSLLTGTGSPYNEQFF.

In DNA form, the CDR3 reads TGCGCCAGCAGCCAAGGATGGGGGGCCGGGGAGCTGTTTTTT. Translation: CASSQGWGAGELFF. The V gene is TRBV4-1, the J gene TRBJ2-2, with a weak D call TRBD2 (6 bases). Between the trimmed V and J ends, which lost 1 base and 6 bases, there was a span of 9 bases. The length of the CDR3 is 14 residues. CDR1 and CDR2 from the germline V gene are MGHRA and YSYEKL.

Of note for this clonotype: Sequence at one end of the junction differs from germline and may be a read error. This chain links TRBV6-1 with TRBJ1-1; TRBD1 is a possible D gene (6 bases). The germline V gene encodes CDR1 MNHNS and CDR2 SASEGT. The CDR3 runs to 12 residues. CDR3 in amino acids: CVSSYRGGEAFF. CDR3 bases: TGTGTCAGCAGTTATAGGGGGGGCGAAGCTTTCTTT.

This clonotype was picked up many times. This chain uses TRBV7-2 with TRBJ2-2; D uncertain. V dropped 0 bases and J dropped 10 bases, with 6 bases sitting between them. The CDR3 has 12 amino acids. CDR1 and CDR2 (germline): SGHTA, FQGNSA. The DNA of the CDR3 is TGTGCCAGCAGCTTAGCCGGCAAGGAGCTGTTTTTT. This translates into CASSLAGKELFF.

The chain combines TRBV7-4 with TRBJ1-5; TRBD1 might be the D (6 bases). Germline assignment: CDR1 SGHVT and CDR2 SQSDAQ. The CDR3 is made up of 14 amino acids. V was clipped by 10 bases and J by 5 bases, with 18 bases between them. The CDR3 reads CANSPDSLHQPQHF. Here the CDR3 DNA reads TGTGCCAACAGTCCGGACAGCCTGCATCAGCCCCAGCATTTT.

There are a few counts of this clonotype. An end of the junction does not agree with germline; a read error may underlie this. The genes are TRBV2 and TRBJ2-7; D is undetermined. CDR1 is SNHLY and CDR2 is FYNNEI in the germline V gene. The CDR3 covers 11 residues. The CDR3, as DNA: TGTGCCAGCAGCGCCTCCCACGAGCAGTACTTC. Encoded protein: CASSASHEQYF.

The J gene is TRBJ1-4, the V gene TRBV28, with D possibly matching TRBD1 (5 bases). The CDR3 loop spans 14 amino acids. Trimming removed 3 bases from V and 8 bases from J, with 13 bases in between. Germline V gene data show CDR1 as MDHEN and CDR2 as SYDVKM. The CDR3 DNA sequence: TGTGCCAGCAGTTTCGCCGGGGCGGAAGAAAAACTGTTTTTT. It translates to CASSFAGAEEKLFF. The full variable domain, completed using reference TRBV28 and TRBJ1-4, is DVKVTQSSRYLVKRTGEKVFLECVQDMDHENMFWYRQDPGLGLRLIYFSYDVKMKEKGDIPEGYSVSREKKERFSLILESASTNQTSMYLCASSFAGAEEKLFFGSGTQLSVL.

V usage is TRBV24-1 and J usage is TRBJ2-3, with TRBD1 matching over 9 bases. This CDR3 spans 18 amino acids. CDR1 is KGHDR and CDR2 is SFDVKD in the germline V gene. V shed 4 bases, J shed 1 base, and the junction held 11 bases outside the gene matches. This CDR3 is CATSDFANTGGRTDTQYF. CDR3 DNA sequence: TGTGCCACCAGTGACTTTGCAAATACAGGGGGCCGCACAGATACGCAGTATTTT.